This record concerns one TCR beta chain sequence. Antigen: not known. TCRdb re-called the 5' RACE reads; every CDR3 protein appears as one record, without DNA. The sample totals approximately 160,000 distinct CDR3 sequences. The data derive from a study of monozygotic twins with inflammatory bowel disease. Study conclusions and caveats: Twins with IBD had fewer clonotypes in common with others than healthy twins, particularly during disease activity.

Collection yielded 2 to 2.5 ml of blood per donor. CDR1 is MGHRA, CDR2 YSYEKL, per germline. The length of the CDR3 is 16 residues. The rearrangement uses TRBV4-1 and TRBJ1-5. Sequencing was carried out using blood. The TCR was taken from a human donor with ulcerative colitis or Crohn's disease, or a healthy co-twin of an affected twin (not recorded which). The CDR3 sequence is CASSQDSRAQRRAQHF.